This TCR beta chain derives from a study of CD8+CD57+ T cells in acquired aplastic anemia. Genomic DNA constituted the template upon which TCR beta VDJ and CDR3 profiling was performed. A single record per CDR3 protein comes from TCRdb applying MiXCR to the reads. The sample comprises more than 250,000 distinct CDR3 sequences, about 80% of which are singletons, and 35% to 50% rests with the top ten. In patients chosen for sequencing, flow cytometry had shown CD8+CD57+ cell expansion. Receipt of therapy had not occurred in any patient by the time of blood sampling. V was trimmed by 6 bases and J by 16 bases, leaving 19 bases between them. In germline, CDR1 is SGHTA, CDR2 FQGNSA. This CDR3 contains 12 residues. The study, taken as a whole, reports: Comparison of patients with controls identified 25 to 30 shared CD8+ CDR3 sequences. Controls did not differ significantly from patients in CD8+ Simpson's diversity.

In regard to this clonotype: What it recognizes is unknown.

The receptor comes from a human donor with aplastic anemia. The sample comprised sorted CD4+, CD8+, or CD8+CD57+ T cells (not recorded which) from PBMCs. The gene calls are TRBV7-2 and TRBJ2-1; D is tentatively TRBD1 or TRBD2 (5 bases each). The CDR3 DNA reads TGTGCCAGCAGAGGGACCTACAATGCGCAATTCTTC. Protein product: CASRGTYNAQFF.